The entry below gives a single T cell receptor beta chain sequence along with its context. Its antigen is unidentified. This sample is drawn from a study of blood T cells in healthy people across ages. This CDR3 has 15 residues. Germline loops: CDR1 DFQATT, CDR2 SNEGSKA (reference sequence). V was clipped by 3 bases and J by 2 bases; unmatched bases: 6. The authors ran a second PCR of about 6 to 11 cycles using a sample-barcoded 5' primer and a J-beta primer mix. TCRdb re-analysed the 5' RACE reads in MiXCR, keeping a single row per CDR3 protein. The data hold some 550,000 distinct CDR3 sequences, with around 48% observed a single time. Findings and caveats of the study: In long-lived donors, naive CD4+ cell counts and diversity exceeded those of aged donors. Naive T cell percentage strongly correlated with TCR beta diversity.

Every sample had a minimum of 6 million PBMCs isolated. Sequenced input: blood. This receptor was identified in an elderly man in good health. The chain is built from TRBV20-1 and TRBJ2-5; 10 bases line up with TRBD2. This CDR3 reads CSASFSSGGQETQYF. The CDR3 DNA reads TGCAGTGCTAGTTTTTCTAGCGGGGGACAAGAGACCCAGTACTTC.